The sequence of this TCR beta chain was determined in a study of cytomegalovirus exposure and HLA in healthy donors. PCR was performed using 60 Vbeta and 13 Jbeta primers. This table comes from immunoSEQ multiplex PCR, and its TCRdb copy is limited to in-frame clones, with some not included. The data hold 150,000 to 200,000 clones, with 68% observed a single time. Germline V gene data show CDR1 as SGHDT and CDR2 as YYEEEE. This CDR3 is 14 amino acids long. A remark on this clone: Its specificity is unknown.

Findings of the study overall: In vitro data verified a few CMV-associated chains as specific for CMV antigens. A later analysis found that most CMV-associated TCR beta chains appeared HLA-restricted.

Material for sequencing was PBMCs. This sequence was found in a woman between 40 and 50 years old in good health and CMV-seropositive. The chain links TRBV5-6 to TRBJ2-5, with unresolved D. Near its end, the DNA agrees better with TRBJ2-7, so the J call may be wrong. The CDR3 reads CASSLVASSYEQYF. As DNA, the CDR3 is TGTGCCAGCAGCTTGGTCGCGTCCTCCTACGAGCAGTACTTC.